This entry describes one T cell receptor (beta chain). No antigen is known for it. The germline gives CDR1 SEHNR, CDR2 FQNEAQ (reference sequence). V lost 8 bases and J lost 3, with 17 bases in between. CDR3 length: 15 amino acids. A multiplex PCR was run with 60 Vbeta primers and 13 Jbeta primers. Here immunoSEQ multiplex PCR was the method, and the copy in TCRdb shows in-frame clones only, minus some. Altogether some 130,000 clones are present, about 80% being singletons, with the ten largest covering just over 1%. The data belong to a study of cytomegalovirus exposure and HLA in healthy donors. Recording of this donor's CMV serostatus was not done. Whole-study results and caveats: Among the most significant clusters, several appeared linked to common viral pathogens in a later analysis. Reportedly, diagnosis of cytomegalovirus status by the classifier showed high specificity and sensitivity.

This receptor was identified in a human donor in good health. The specimen was PBMCs. The chain uses TRBV7-9 and TRBJ1-5; D unresolved. The CDR3 bases are TGTGCCAGCCCGAAAAGGTGGAGACTCAATCAGCCCCAGCATTTT. Translated: CASPKRWRLNQPQHF.